This T cell receptor beta chain was found in a study of T cell responses to AZD1222 COVID-19 vaccine. Looking at the study overall: Second doses at about 4 or about 12 weeks were pooled.

This table comes from immunoSEQ multiplex PCR, and its TCRdb copy is limited to in-frame clones, with some not included. The data show just under 55,000 clones, roughly nine tenths seen once. Notes on this clone: Its specificity is unknown.

The length of the CDR3 is 13 residues. CDR1 is SQVTM and CDR2 is ANQGSEA in the germline V gene. Trimming took 6 bases from V and 4 from J, leaving 15 bases between them. Overall study findings and caveats: At study baseline, merely about 6 AZD1222 recipients were seropositive.

The chain is built from TRBV29-1 and TRBJ1-1; no clear D gene. The clonotype originates from an adult in good health. This specimen was peripheral blood, taken on day 0 of AZD1222 vaccination. In nucleotides, the CDR3 is TGCAGCGTCCTACTCCCGGTGCGCACTGAAGCTTTCTTT. Its translation: CSVLLPVRTEAFF.